This T cell receptor (beta chain) comes out of a study of cytomegalovirus exposure and HLA in healthy donors. The study ran its PCR with 60 Vbeta and 13 Jbeta primers. The table came from immunoSEQ multiplex PCR; TCRdb's copy has only in-frame clones and leaves some out. The table records roughly 78,000 clones, under 70% of them present only once. Nominal health characterized the donors when sampled, though unrecorded immune exposures were likely. The CDR3 length is 16 residues. Per germline, CDR1 SQVTM and CDR2 ANQGSEA. The V end was cut by 6 bases, the J end by 4 bases, with 19 bases between. Study-wide points: Sequencing depth roughly uniform across donors was assumed in presence/absence analyses. More than 150 TCR beta chains were listed as cytomegalovirus-associated. Among the CMV-associated chains, three were confirmed in vitro as specific for CMV antigens.

As to this clone: Its antigen is currently unknown.

This rearrangement joins TRBV29-1 to TRBJ2-6, with a tentative D call TRBD2 (7 bases). The receptor was derived from a man aged 25-45 years in good health and CMV-seropositive. The sequenced sample was PBMCs. CDR3: CSVAGGPPSGANVLTF. CDR3 nucleotide sequence: TGCAGCGTCGCCGGGGGGCCACCCTCCGGGGCCAACGTCCTGACTTTC.